The 20 T cell receptor beta chains reported below all come from one sample, sequenced in a study of shared clonotypes between healthy human individuals. This table comes from immunoSEQ multiplex PCR, and its TCRdb copy is limited to in-frame clones, with some not included. The table lists approximately 1.5 million clones, approximately 98% of them singletons, with about 0.45% in the top ten. Sequencing input: naive CD4+ T cells sorted from blood. Subset meaning: CD45RA+ positively selected. All receptors come from a man aged 25 to 40 in good health.

The chain is built from TRBV5-1 and TRBJ2-1, with D uncertain. CDR1 is SGHRS and CDR2 is YFSETQ in the germline V gene. V gave up 5 bases and J gave up 0 bases, with 15 bases separating them. This CDR3 is built from 16 residues. The CDR3: CASSFTPGSSYNEQFF. For the CDR3, the DNA is TGCGCCAGCAGTTTCACTCCAGGTAGCTCCTACAATGAGCAGTTCTTC.

The rearrangement links TRBV15 to TRBJ2-7; TRBD2 matches at 9 bases. Looked up from germline, CDR1 is LNHNV and CDR2 is YYDKDF (reference sequence). The CDR3 has 15 amino acids. Germline trimming cut 0 bases from V and 5 bases from J; bases unmatched to any gene: 5. The CDR3 loop reads CATSREGGRADEQYF. CDR3 in DNA: TGTGCCACCAGCAGAGAGGGCGGGAGGGCCGACGAGCAGTACTTC.

This clone was seen a single time. This chain connects TRBV10-3 to TRBJ2-7; 7 bases fit TRBD2. The CDR3 is 15 amino acids. Germline trimming cut 9 bases from V and 0 bases from J; bases unmatched to any gene: 11. CDR1 is ENHRY, CDR2 SYGVKD, per germline. As DNA, the CDR3 is TGTGCCATAAGAGCTGGGCTAGCGGCCTCCTACGAGCAGTACTTC. Protein: CAIRAGLAASYEQYF.

This chain uses TRBV5-5 with TRBJ2-7, with D tentatively TRBD2 (5 bases). CDR3 size: 15 residues. CDR1 and CDR2 from the germline V gene are SGHKS and YYEKEE (reference sequence). V was shortened by 5 bases and J by 3 bases, with 18 bases between the two germline ends. CDR3 sequence (DNA): TGTGCCAGCAGTTCAAAGGCTAGCCTCGGCTACGAGCAGTACTTC. Its protein product is CASSSKASLGYEQYF.

The chain employs TRBV28 and TRBJ1-1; D is ambiguous. This CDR3 contains 16 residues. The V end was cut by 6 bases, the J end by 4 bases, with 21 bases between. CDR1 is MDHEN and CDR2 is SYDVKM in the germline V gene. In DNA form, the CDR3 reads TGTGCCAGCAGAGAACTCCGGGCTGTACGAGGCACTGAAGCTTTCTTT. This gives the protein CASRELRAVRGTEAFF.

This sequence joins TRBV7-8 and TRBJ1-2; D remains ambiguous. V lost 1 base and J 3 bases, leaving 21 bases between the germline ends. CDR3 length: 18 residues. From germline, CDR1 is SGHVS and CDR2 FQNEAQ. CDR3 sequence reads: CASSLGITGPGYHYGYTF. As DNA, the CDR3 is TGTGCCAGCAGCTTAGGGATCACCGGCCCGGGCTATCACTATGGCTACACCTTC. The full variable domain, completed using reference TRBV7-8 and TRBJ1-2, is GAGVSQSPRYKVAKRGQDVALRCDPISGHVSLFWYQQALGQGPEFLTYFQNEAQLDKSGLPSDRFFAERPEGSVSTLKIQRTQQEDSAVYLCASSLGITGPGYHYGYTFGSGTRLTVV.

This chain links TRBV4-3 with TRBJ1-2; no clear D. The CDR3 is 15 residues long. Germline CDR1 and CDR2: LGHNA and YSLEER. V was clipped by 1 base and J by 3 bases, with 12 bases between them. As DNA, the CDR3 is TGCGCCAGCAGCCAAGTAGTCTTGGACGACTATGGCTACACCTTC. This translates into CASSQVVLDDYGYTF.

The gene calls are TRBV5-1 and TRBJ2-5, with TRBD1 as a possible D gene (6 bases). Trimming took 0 bases from V and 5 from J, leaving 20 bases between them. CDR3 size: 17 residues. Looked up from germline, CDR1 is SGHRS and CDR2 is YFSETQ. The CDR3 is CASSLAEPGLRGETQYF. The CDR3 DNA is TGCGCCAGCAGCTTGGCGGAACCGGGCCTCAGGGGTGAGACCCAGTACTTC.

The CDR3 region has the DNA TGTGCCAGCAGCGTAGACCCGACCCGACGAGAGACCCAGTACTTC. Translated, it gives CASSVDPTRRETQYF. The V and J genes are TRBV9 and TRBJ2-5; D is unclear. Germline values: CDR1 SGDLS, CDR2 YYNGEE. Trimming removed 0 bases at V and 4 bases at J, with 13 bases between. This CDR3 region has 15 residues.

With regard to this clone: One end of the junction fails to match germline, which may point to a read error. CDR3 protein: CASSLIGQPYF. The CDR3 coding sequence is TGTGCCAGCAGCTTAATCGGACAGCCTTATTTC. V and J are TRBV7-2 and TRBJ2-7, with D possibly TRBD1 on 6 matching bases. Germline V lookup: CDR1 SGHTA, CDR2 FQGNSA. The CDR3 runs 11 residues.

The chain uses TRBV10-1 and TRBJ2-1; D is uncertain. CDR3 length: 14 residues. The germline V gene encodes CDR1 WNHNN and CDR2 SYGVQD (reference sequence). Trimming took off 4 bases at V and 4 bases at J, with 11 bases between the two ends. CDR3 in DNA: TGCGCCAGCAGTGGTGGCGGAACTTACAATGAGCAGTTCTTC. This encodes CASSGGGTYNEQFF.

The rearrangement links TRBV27 to TRBJ2-7; 7 bases agree with TRBD1. V lost 6 bases to trimming and J lost 0 bases; unmatched junction nucleotides: 2. Germline CDR1 and CDR2: MNHEY and SMNVEV (reference sequence). This CDR3 spans 13 amino acids. CDR3 sequence reads: CASRTGNSYEQYF. DNA of the CDR3: TGTGCCAGCAGGACAGGGAACTCCTACGAGCAGTACTTC.

The CDR3: CASRNSGRTYEQYF. The DNA for the CDR3 is TGTGCCAGCAGGAACAGTGGCAGAACCTACGAGCAGTACTTC. The gene calls are TRBV6-1 and TRBJ2-7; D not resolved. Trimming took 6 bases from V and 2 from J, leaving 14 bases between them. The V gene's germline CDR1 is MNHNS and CDR2 SASEGT. This CDR3 region has 14 residues.

The CDR3 coding sequence is TGCGCCAGCCGGCCGACGTGGGTCAGCTCCTACGAGCAGTACTTC. Its translation: CASRPTWVSSYEQYF. The chain employs TRBV4-1 and TRBJ2-7, with unresolved D. V dropped 8 bases and J dropped 0 bases, with 17 bases sitting between them. Germline V gives CDR1 MGHRA, CDR2 YSYEKL. The CDR3 contains 15 residues.

The V gene is TRBV5-1, the J gene TRBJ2-1; TRBD2 aligns across 11 bases. With 7 bases clipped from V and 1 base from J, the junction kept 16 bases outside the gene matches. The CDR3 spans 19 residues. The germline V gene has CDR1 SGHRS and CDR2 YFSETQ. The CDR3 loop is CASVGPGLAGGGSYNEQFF. The CDR3 DNA is TGCGCCAGCGTAGGACCCGGGCTAGCGGGAGGCGGGTCCTACAATGAGCAGTTCTTC.

The rearrangement uses TRBV18 and TRBJ1-1, with TRBD1 matching over 7 bases. J gave up 6 bases and V 5 bases, and 3 bases lay outside the gene matches. Germline values: CDR1 KGHSH, CDR2 LQKENI. CDR3 length equals 12 residues. Here the CDR3 reads CASSLGQPEAFF. For the CDR3, the DNA is TGTGCCAGCTCATTGGGACAGCCTGAAGCTTTCTTT.

J is TRBJ2-7 and V is TRBV11-2; TRBD1 agrees at 7 bases. V gave up 4 bases and J gave up 3 bases; unmatched junction bases: 18. The CDR3 is 18 residues long. Germline V gives CDR1 SGHAT, CDR2 FQNNGV. The CDR3 DNA follows: TGTGCCAGCAGCTCTTTAGGAATCCGGGACAGCCCCTACTACGAGCAGTACTTC. Protein: CASSSLGIRDSPYYEQYF.

The rearrangement uses TRBV15 and TRBJ2-1; 8 nucleotides match TRBD1. Trimming at V came to 5 bases and at J to 0 bases, leaving 6 bases not matched to a gene. The CDR3 is 16 residues long. Germline CDR1 is LNHNV and CDR2 is YYDKDF (reference sequence). In nucleotides, the CDR3 is TGTGCCACCAGCCGGGACAGGCTAAGCTCCTACAATGAGCAGTTCTTC. This encodes CATSRDRLSSYNEQFF.

This chain joins TRBV5-1 and TRBJ2-5, with D possibly being TRBD1 (6 bases). Trimming cost V 4 bases and J 3 bases, with 7 bases left between them. The CDR3 runs to 12 residues. Germline CDR1 and CDR2: SGHRS and YFSETQ. CDR3 region: CASSRTEETQYF. The CDR3 DNA is TGCGCCAGCAGCCGGACAGAAGAGACCCAGTACTTC.

The chain couples TRBV18 to TRBJ2-1; 11 positions match TRBD2. The CDR3 loop spans 16 amino acids. Germline CDR1 reads KGHSH; CDR2 reads LQKENI. The V gene end was trimmed by 6 bases and the J gene end by 3 bases; junction bases not matched to a gene: 7. CDR3 sequence (DNA): TGTGCCAGCTCGTCCGGGACTAGCGGCGGCTACAATGAGCAGTTCTTC. Translation gives CASSSGTSGGYNEQFF.